The 30 T cell receptor beta chains below all came from one sample that was sequenced in a study of blood T cell repertoires in COVID-19. This table comes from immunoSEQ multiplex PCR, and its TCRdb copy is limited to in-frame clones, with some not included. The sample contains around 100,000 clones, about 80% of which appear only once. Specimen: peripheral blood. Receptors originate from a human donor in a cohort sampled during active COVID-19.

The gene calls are TRBV29-1 and TRBJ1-1; maybe TRBD1 (5 bases). Germline values: CDR1 SQVTM, CDR2 ANQGSEA. The V end lost 6 bases, the J end lost 11 bases, and 22 bases lay between the germline ends. The CDR3 totals 13 residues. This chain's CDR3 is CSVTAGVLNEAFF. The CDR3 DNA sequence: TGCAGCGTGACCGCGGGGGTGTTGAATGAGGCTTTCTTT.

V usage is TRBV18 and J usage is TRBJ1-6; D is perhaps TRBD1 (5 bases). CDR1 and CDR2 (germline): KGHSH, LQKENI. The CDR3 loop spans 17 amino acids. Between the trimmed V and J ends, which lost 3 bases and 7 bases, there was a span of 19 bases. The CDR3 DNA reads as TGTGCCAGCTCACCGGCACAGGCGAGTTTGGGAAATTCACCCCTCCACTTT. Its protein product is CASSPAQASLGNSPLHF.

V gene TRBV3-1 (or the pseudogene TRBV3-2) combines with J gene TRBJ1-2; TRBD1 matches 7 bases. With V trimmed by 0 bases and J by 8 bases, 18 bases remained unmatched. Germline CDR1 is LGHDT and CDR2 is YNNKEL (reference sequence). The CDR3 extends over 18 amino acids. The CDR3 sequence is CASSQDRAWAGGLRGYTF. The CDR3 DNA is TGTGCCAGCAGCCAAGATCGCGCCTGGGCAGGGGGGTTGAGGGGCTACACCTTC.

Note on this clone: A junction boundary mismatches the germline segment, possibly from a read error. The genes are TRBV12-3 or TRBV12-4 and TRBJ1-2; D is unresolved. The CDR3 spans 12 residues. As DNA, the CDR3 is TGTGCCAGCAGCTTAGGACGCGGGGGCTACACCTTC. It codes for CASSLGRGGYTF.

The chain uses TRBV7-9 and TRBJ2-7; D is undetermined. Trimming left V 1 base short and J 0 bases short, with 10 bases between. The CDR3 extends over 15 amino acids. Germline V lookup: CDR1 SEHNR, CDR2 FQNEAQ (reference sequence). The CDR3 DNA sequence: TGTGCCAGCAGCTTAGTCCTGGCCAGCTCCTACGAGCAGTACTTC. This sequence encodes CASSLVLASSYEQYF.

V is TRBV6-2 or TRBV6-3 and J is TRBJ1-2, with D possibly being TRBD1 (5 bases). In germline, CDR1 is MNHEY, CDR2 SVGEGT. This CDR3 has 14 residues. V shed 6 bases and J shed 5 bases, with 16 bases lying between them. CDR3 bases: TGTGCCAGCAGCCGCGGGACGGGATTTTATGGCTACACCTTC. Amino acid sequence: CASSRGTGFYGYTF.

The chain employs TRBV28 and TRBJ1-1, with 9 bases identical to TRBD1. The germline CDR1 and CDR2 sequences are MDHEN and SYDVKM. The CDR3 has 15 amino acids. Trimming took 5 bases from V and 6 from J; bases not matched to a gene: 10. CDR3 sequence (DNA): TGTGCCAGCAGTCTTACCCCGACAGGGGGGGCTGAAGCTTTCTTT. Translated, it gives CASSLTPTGGAEAFF.

The genes are TRBV19 and TRBJ1-3; D perhaps matches TRBD1 (6 bases). Trimming shortened V by 3 bases and J by 2 bases, and 11 bases separated the two germline ends. Germline V gene data show CDR1 as LNHDA and CDR2 as SQIVND (reference sequence). The CDR3 spans 15 residues. The CDR3 DNA follows: TGTGCCAGTAGTATTAACAGGGCCACTGGAAACACCATATATTTT. Its translation is CASSINRATGNTIYF.

The genes are TRBV28 and TRBJ2-7; D possibly corresponds to TRBD2 (7 bases). This CDR3 is 15 amino acids long. In germline, CDR1 is MDHEN, CDR2 SYDVKM. Trimming took 6 bases from V and 4 from J, leaving 19 bases between them. This CDR3 reads CASSSGGPLGYEQYF. DNA of the CDR3: TGTGCCAGCAGCTCCGGGGGGCCTCTTGGATACGAGCAGTACTTC.

This clone was seen a handful of times. The rearrangement uses TRBV6-6 and TRBJ2-7, with 9 bases aligning to TRBD1. Germline-derived CDR1 and CDR2 are MNHNY and SVGAGI (reference sequence). CDR3 length: 17 amino acids. J lost 3 bases, V lost 5 bases, and 14 bases had no gene match. The DNA of the CDR3 is TGTGCCAGCAGTCCCCGGGGGACAGGGACTCTAAACTACGAGCAGTACTTC. Translation gives CASSPRGTGTLNYEQYF.

The rearrangement links TRBV4-3 to TRBJ1-2; D uncertain. Trimming took 4 bases from V and 4 from J, leaving 10 bases between them. From germline, CDR1 is LGHNA and CDR2 YSLEER. The CDR3 is 13 residues long. The CDR3 region is CASSPSSGYGYTF. CDR3 sequence (DNA): TGCGCCAGCAGCCCTAGCTCCGGCTATGGCTACACCTTC.

The chain links TRBV11-2 to TRBJ2-3; 8 nucleotides align to TRBD2. Per the germline V gene, CDR1 is SGHAT and CDR2 is FQNNGV. The V segment lost 3 bases and the J segment 0 bases; nucleotides outside the gene matches: 5. This CDR3 has 16 residues. Written as DNA, the CDR3 is TGTGCCAGCAGCTTTCAGACTAGCGTCAGCACAGATACGCAGTATTTT. It codes for CASSFQTSVSTDTQYF.

The rearrangement joins TRBV10-3 to TRBJ2-3, with D possibly being TRBD2 (5 bases). This CDR3 comprises 17 residues. The germline CDR1 and CDR2 sequences are ENHRY and SYGVKD. Trimming shortened V by 1 base and J by 0 bases, and 14 bases separated the two germline ends. In DNA, the CDR3 is TGTGCCATCAGTGAGTTCGGCTCGGGCGGGAGCACAGATACGCAGTATTTT. It encodes CAISEFGSGGSTDTQYF.

This clone has just one count. The V call is TRBV4-3, the J call TRBJ2-3; weak D call: TRBD2 (6 bases). Deletions cut 3 bases from V and 2 bases from J, with 15 bases between. The CDR3 runs 16 residues. Germline V CDR1 and CDR2: LGHNA, YSLEER. DNA for the CDR3: TGCGCCAGCAGCCATGGGTGGGCGGGAAACACAGATACGCAGTATTTT. Protein: CASSHGWAGNTDTQYF.

DNA for the CDR3: TGTGCCAGCAGCGTAGACACCCTGAGGACTGAAGCTTTCTTT. Amino acid sequence: CASSVDTLRTEAFF. The J gene is TRBJ1-1, the V gene TRBV9; D not resolved. The V end was cut by 0 bases, the J end by 5 bases, with 11 bases between. The length of the CDR3 is 14 residues. Germline CDR1 is SGDLS and CDR2 is YYNGEE.

CDR3 in amino acids: CASRRGPDYGYTF. The CDR3 nucleotides are TGTGCCAGCAGGCGGGGCCCCGACTATGGCTACACCTTC. The chain joins TRBV2 to TRBJ1-2; D is possibly TRBD1 (5 bases). This CDR3 spans 13 amino acids. The ends were cut back, 6 bases at V and 3 bases at J, with 11 bases in the middle. From germline, CDR1 is SNHLY and CDR2 FYNNEI.

CDR3 in amino acids: CATSREQRVWEQFF. The CDR3 region has the DNA TGTGCCACCAGCAGAGAACAGCGGGTTTGGGAGCAGTTCTTC. V usage is TRBV15 and J usage is TRBJ2-1; TRBD2 might be the D (6 bases). The CDR3 spans 14 residues. The V gene lost 0 bases and the J gene lost 10 bases, with 13 bases spanning the gap. CDR1 LNHNV and CDR2 YYDKDF come from the germline V gene (reference sequence).

The V and J genes are TRBV7-9 and TRBJ1-2, with 10 bases identical to TRBD1. With 4 bases clipped from V and 4 bases from J, the junction kept 12 bases outside the gene matches. The CDR3 sequence is 17 residues long. Germline CDR1 is SEHNR and CDR2 is FQNEAQ (reference sequence). CDR3 sequence reads: CASSSAGTGEDSYGYTF. For the CDR3, the DNA is TGTGCCAGCAGCTCCGCCGGGACAGGGGAAGATAGCTATGGCTACACCTTC.

This rearrangement joins TRBV28 to TRBJ2-1; 8 nucleotides agree with TRBD2. The CDR3 has 15 residues. The J segment lost 6 bases and the V segment lost 3 bases, leaving 7 bases of the junction unmatched. Germline V gene sequence: CDR1 MDHEN, CDR2 SYDVKM. For the CDR3, the DNA is TGTGCCAGCAGTTTCGGGCTAGCGGGTGTCAATGAGCAGTTCTTC. This codes for CASSFGLAGVNEQFF.

This chain uses TRBV7-9 with TRBJ2-1, with 9 bases aligning to TRBD1. The CDR3 consists of 14 residues. V shed 9 bases and J 3 bases; nucleotides not matched to a gene: 6. Looked up from germline, CDR1 is SEHNR and CDR2 is FQNEAQ (reference sequence). This CDR3 is CASNTGGFYNEQFF. The CDR3 DNA reads as TGTGCCAGTAATACAGGGGGCTTCTACAATGAGCAGTTCTTC. Combining the CDR3 with reference TRBV7-9 and TRBJ2-1 gives the whole variable domain DTGVSQNPRHKITKRGQNVTFRCDPISEHNRLYWYRQTLGQGPEFLTYFQNEAQLEKSRLLSDRFSAERPKGSFSTLEIQRTEQGDSAMYLCASNTGGFYNEQFFGPGTRLTVL.

The V gene is TRBV21-1, the J gene TRBJ1-5; the table assigns TRBD1, which was not confirmed against the DNA. TRBV21-1 is tagged as a pseudogene. This CDR3 comprises 18 residues. CDR3 DNA sequence: TGTGCCAGCAGCAAATCCAGGGAACAGCCCTATAGCAATCAGCCCCAGCATTTT. Protein: CASSKSREQPYSNQPQHF.

This chain links TRBV5-1 with TRBJ2-2, with 11 positions matching TRBD2. V shed 6 bases and J 6 bases; nucleotides not matched to a gene: 7. The length of the CDR3 is 15 residues. CDR1 and CDR2 (germline): SGHRS, YFSETQ. In DNA form, the CDR3 reads TGCGCCAGCACCCCGACTAGCGGGGCCCCCGGGGAGCTGTTTTTT. It encodes CASTPTSGAPGELFF.

This clone appeared a few times. The chain has TRBV6-1 and TRBJ1-2, with D uncertain. The CDR3 consists of 17 residues. Germline CDR1 is MNHNS and CDR2 is SASEGT. The V end was cut by 0 bases, the J end by 4 bases, with 18 bases between. CDR3 protein: CASSEALLGWGGYGYTF. In DNA, the CDR3 is TGTGCCAGCAGTGAAGCGCTCCTGGGGTGGGGAGGCTATGGCTACACCTTC.

The J gene is TRBJ2-7, the V gene TRBV24-1, with a possible D match to TRBD1 (6 bases). Trimming pared 7 bases from V and 4 bases from J, leaving 22 bases between. This CDR3 is 16 amino acids long. Germline-derived CDR1 and CDR2 are KGHDR and SFDVKD. For the CDR3, the DNA is TGTGCCACCAGCGCCTACAGAAAAGGGGGAGAATACGAGCAGTACTTC. As protein: CATSAYRKGGEYEQYF.

This rearrangement joins TRBV10-3 to TRBJ2-5; perhaps TRBD2 as D (6 bases). The V end lost 3 bases, the J end lost 4 bases, and 18 bases lay between the germline ends. This CDR3 comprises 16 residues. Germline V lookup: CDR1 ENHRY, CDR2 SYGVKD. This CDR3 is CAISEWLAESGETQYF. Here the CDR3 DNA reads TGTGCCATCAGTGAATGGTTAGCGGAGTCGGGAGAGACCCAGTACTTC.

The chain is built from TRBV27 and TRBJ1-5; D perhaps matches TRBD1 (6 bases). From germline, CDR1 is MNHEY and CDR2 SMNVEV (reference sequence). With 5 bases removed from V and 2 bases from J, the gap between germline ends came to 13 bases. This CDR3 region has 15 residues. CDR3 sequence: CASSAQGRGNQPQHF. CDR3 coding DNA: TGTGCCAGCAGTGCACAGGGTAGGGGCAATCAGCCCCAGCATTTT.

This clone was detected only once. The rearrangement joins TRBV24-1 to TRBJ2-2; 9 bases agree with TRBD2. CDR3 length: 16 residues. Germline V CDR1 and CDR2: KGHDR, SFDVKD. Trimming at V came to 3 bases and at J to 1 base, leaving 2 bases not matched to a gene. CDR3 sequence: CATSDNSGGNTGELFF. In nucleotides, the CDR3 is TGTGCCACCAGTGATAATAGCGGGGGGAACACCGGGGAGCTGTTTTTT.

This chain links TRBV18 with TRBJ1-2, with 8 bases that match TRBD1. In germline, CDR1 is KGHSH, CDR2 LQKENI. This CDR3 spans 17 amino acids. J lost 3 bases, V lost 1 base, and 10 bases had no gene match. In nucleotides, the CDR3 is TGTGCCAGCTCACCACGGCAGGGGGCGCCTTGGGACTATGGCTACACCTTC. It specifies CASSPRQGAPWDYGYTF.

On this clone itself: This same CDR3 is encoded by further DNA sequences in the sample. The chain is built from TRBV5-1 and TRBJ2-2; D gene ambiguous. In germline, CDR1 is SGHRS, CDR2 YFSETQ. Trimming left V 0 bases short and J 1 base short, with 4 bases between. The CDR3 has 14 amino acids. The DNA for the CDR3 is TGCGCCAGCAGCTTGGGACAGAACACCGGGGAGCTGTTTTTT. It yields the protein CASSLGQNTGELFF.

The rearrangement joins TRBV6-6 to TRBJ1-1; D is perhaps TRBD1 (5 bases). Trimming left V 7 bases short and J 1 base short, with 16 bases between. The CDR3 is 15 residues long. The germline V gene has CDR1 MNHNY and CDR2 SVGAGI (reference sequence). Here the CDR3 reads CASTFGGRGNTEAFF. Written as DNA, the CDR3 is TGTGCCAGCACCTTCGGGGGACGGGGGAACACTGAAGCTTTCTTT.